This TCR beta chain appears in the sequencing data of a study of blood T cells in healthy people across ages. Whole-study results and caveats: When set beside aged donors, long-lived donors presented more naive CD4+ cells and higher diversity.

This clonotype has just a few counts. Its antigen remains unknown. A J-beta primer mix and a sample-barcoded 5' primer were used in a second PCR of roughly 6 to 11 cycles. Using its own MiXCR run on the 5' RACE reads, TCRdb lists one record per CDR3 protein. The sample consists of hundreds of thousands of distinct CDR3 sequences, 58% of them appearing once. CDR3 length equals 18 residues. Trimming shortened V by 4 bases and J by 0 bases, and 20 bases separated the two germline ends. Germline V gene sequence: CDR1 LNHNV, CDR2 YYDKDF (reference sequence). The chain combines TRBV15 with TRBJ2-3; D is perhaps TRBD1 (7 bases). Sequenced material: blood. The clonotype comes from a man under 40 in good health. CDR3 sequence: CATSIAVGRGTSTDTQYF. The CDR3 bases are TGTGCCACCAGCATTGCCGTGGGCAGGGGGACTAGCACAGATACGCAGTATTTT.